This entry lists 10 T cell receptor beta chains sequenced from one sample in a study of a mutant IDH1 vaccine in newly diagnosed glioma. No cognate antigen is known for these TCRs. Stated time point: week 11, during vaccination. Vaccine doses each comprised 300 ug of mutant IDH1 20-mer peptide, with topical imiquimod. Method: immunoSEQ multiplex PCR; TCRdb's copy keeps in-frame clones and lacks some. Among tens of thousands of clones listed, 80% were seen once. The input for sequencing was PBMCs, taken from a glioma patient whose treatment included an IDH1 peptide vaccine. The receptors here all came from a man between 45 and 60 years old with glioma.

The chain joins TRBV7-9 to TRBJ1-3; D unresolved. Trimming left V 3 bases short and J 1 base short, with 10 bases between. This CDR3 spans 15 amino acids. The germline V gene encodes CDR1 SEHNR and CDR2 FQNEAQ (reference sequence). The CDR3: CASSFSTLSGNTIYF. The CDR3 coding sequence is TGTGCCAGCAGCTTTTCGACCCTATCTGGAAACACCATATATTTT. Full variable domain (missing parts from reference TRBV7-9 and TRBJ1-3): DTGVSQNPRHKITKRGQNVTFRCDPISEHNRLYWYRQTLGQGPEFLTYFQNEAQLEKSRLLSDRFSAERPKGSFSTLEIQRTEQGDSAMYLCASSFSTLSGNTIYFGEGSWLTVV.

This chain connects TRBV13 to TRBJ2-6; 7 bases are a match to TRBD1. Germline V lookup: CDR1 PRHDT, CDR2 FYEKMQ (reference sequence). This CDR3 is 17 amino acids long. V was clipped by 3 bases and J by 1 base; unmatched bases: 6. As DNA, the CDR3 is TGTGCCAGCAGCTTGTGGGGGACAGATTCTGGGGCCAACGTCCTGACTTTC. Residues: CASSLWGTDSGANVLTF.

J is TRBJ2-7 and V is TRBV6-1, with 7 nucleotides matching TRBD2. The germline gives CDR1 MNHNS, CDR2 SASEGT. The ends lost 2 bases at V and 5 bases at J; junction bases unmatched: 9. The CDR3 is 15 residues long. CDR3 residues: CASSESVGAGDEQYF. The CDR3 nucleotides are TGTGCCAGCAGTGAATCGGTCGGGGCGGGGGACGAGCAGTACTTC.

This sequence joins TRBV6-1 and TRBJ1-2; D might be TRBD1 (5 bases). The V end lost 7 bases, the J end lost 4 bases, and 16 bases lay between the germline ends. The CDR3 contains 14 residues. The germline gives CDR1 MNHNS, CDR2 SASEGT. Written as DNA, the CDR3 is TGTGCCAGCATTGGCGTGAGGGGATCCTATGGCTACACCTTC. Amino acid sequence: CASIGVRGSYGYTF.

The V gene is TRBV29-1, the J gene TRBJ1-5; D gene uncertain. Trimming took 5 bases from V and 7 from J, leaving 15 bases between them. CDR3 length equals 13 residues. Germline V CDR1 and CDR2: SQVTM, ANQGSEA. This CDR3 is CSVNDGVGQPQHF. In DNA form, the CDR3 reads TGCAGCGTTAATGATGGGGTCGGACAGCCCCAGCATTTT.

This rearrangement joins TRBV27 to TRBJ2-2; D gene unclear. Germline assignment: CDR1 MNHEY and CDR2 SMNVEV (reference sequence). V lost 4 bases, J lost 0 bases, and 6 bases lay in between. The CDR3 consists of 14 residues. CDR3 nucleotides: TGTGCCAGCAGTTGGTCTTCGAACACCGGGGAGCTGTTTTTT. It encodes CASSWSSNTGELFF.

J is TRBJ2-1 and V is TRBV19, with 9 nucleotides matching TRBD2. CDR1 is LNHDA and CDR2 is SQIVND in the germline V gene (reference sequence). The CDR3 consists of 17 residues. Germline trimming cut 5 bases from V and 3 bases from J; bases unmatched to any gene: 11. Here the CDR3 DNA reads TGTGCCAGTAGTTCCCGAAGTAGCGGGGGCCACTACAATGAGCAGTTCTTC. Amino acids: CASSSRSSGGHYNEQFF.

The chain combines TRBV7-2 with TRBJ1-2; D is undetermined. The V end lost 5 bases, the J end lost 4 bases, and 17 bases lay between the germline ends. This CDR3 is built from 15 residues. Per the germline V gene, CDR1 is SGHTA and CDR2 is FQGNSA. The CDR3 DNA sequence: TGTGCCAGCAGCATACCCCGCCCTGAAGGCTATGGCTACACCTTC. Residues: CASSIPRPEGYGYTF. The complete variable domain, with remaining parts taken from reference TRBV7-2 and TRBJ1-2, reads GAGVSQSPSNKVTEKGKDVELRCDPISGHTALYWYRQSLGQGLEFLIYFQGNSAPDKSGLPSDRFSAERTGGSVSTLTIQRTQQEDSAVYLCASSIPRPEGYGYTFGSGTRLTVV.

This clone was counted between two and nine times. The chain has TRBV7-9 and TRBJ2-2, with unresolved D. V was trimmed by 2 bases and J by 6 bases, leaving 4 bases between them. Germline V lookup: CDR1 SEHNR, CDR2 FQNEAQ (reference sequence). The length of the CDR3 is 12 residues. The CDR3 spells CASSLSAGELFF. For the CDR3, the DNA is TGTGCCAGCAGCTTATCAGCCGGGGAGCTGTTTTTT.

The V call is TRBV6-1, the J call TRBJ1-4; no definite D call. Germline CDR1 and CDR2: MNHNS and SASEGT. V was clipped by 10 bases and J by 0 bases, with 9 bases between them. The CDR3 is 13 amino acids. The CDR3 here is CATERSTNEKLFF. The CDR3 bases are TGTGCCACCGAACGTTCAACTAATGAAAAACTGTTTTTT.